A selection of T cell receptor beta chains follows, all from one sample in a study of response to subunit inactivated influenza vaccine. Via MiXCR, TCRdb re-called the RT-PCR reads, giving one row per CDR3 protein. The sample has some 570,000 distinct CDR3 sequences, roughly 10% seen once. The same specimen was also included in a second study, on T cells expressing NK-cell markers.

Sequencing was performed on PBMCs from blood, taken on the day of vaccination. These receptors were obtained from a man in his fifties who received an inactivated influenza vaccine. The CDR3 runs from the conserved cysteine through the conserved F or W. The D gene is left open where the match is weak. The size entry is marked missing in some rows and otherwise reads once, few, many or a size class.

D	J	V	size	DNA	CDR3
.	TRBJ2-5	TRBV4-1	.	TGCGCCAGCAGCCAAGAGGGGGGGCTGGAGACCCAGTACTTC	CASSQEGGLETQYF
.	TRBJ1-1	TRBV20-1	few	TGCAGTGCTAGAGACCCCGGTACTTTTAATGAAGCTTTCTTT	CSARDPGTFNEAFF
TRBD1	TRBJ2-7	TRBV10-3	few	TGTGCCATGAGCGATACAGGGGGCCACGAGCAGTACTTC	CAMSDTGGHEQYF
TRBD2	TRBJ2-2	TRBV20-1	many	TGCAGTGCTAAAAGGACTAGCGGAGACACCGGGGAGCTGTTTTTT	CSAKRTSGDTGELFF
TRBD2	TRBJ2-1	TRBV12-3/TRBV12-4	many	TGTGCCAGCAGTTTAAGGCGGGAGGGCTACAATGAGCAGTTCTTC	CASSLRREGYNEQFF
.	TRBJ2-3	TRBV5-1	many	TGCGCCAGCAGCTTGGACACAAGCACAGATACGCAGTATTTT	CASSLDTSTDTQYF
TRBD1	TRBJ1-6	TRBV27	few	TGTGCCAGCAGTTCTTCCCCGACAGGGGGCGGTTCACCCCTCCACTTT	CASSSSPTGGGSPLHF
TRBD1	TRBJ2-2	TRBV6-5	many	TGTGCCAGCAGTTCCGGGACAGCCACCTTGGACACCGGGGAGCTGTTTTTT	CASSSGTATLDTGELFF
TRBD1	TRBJ1-2	TRBV5-1	many	TGCGCCAGCAGCCTTAGCGGACAGGGCGGCTACACCTTC	CASSLSGQGGYTF
.	TRBJ2-1	TRBV27	.	TGTGCCAGCAGTTTCTCGCCCGCTACGTACAATGAGCAGTTCTTC	CASSFSPATYNEQFF
.	TRBJ1-6	TRBV4-2	.	TGTGCCAGCAAGATCGACCTGACGAGGAATTCACCCCTCCACTTT	CASKIDLTRNSPLHF
TRBD1	TRBJ2-3	TRBV5-1	few	TGCGCCAGCAGGGACAGGGTATCAGATACGCAGTATTTT	CASRDRVSDTQYF
.	TRBJ2-2	TRBV12-3/TRBV12-4	.	TGTGCCAGCAGGCAGCCGGCCGGGGAGCTGTTTTTT	CASRQPAGELFF
.	TRBJ2-7	TRBV19	.	TGTGCCAGTAGTATGACGAGCTCCTACGAGCAGTACTTC	CASSMTSSYEQYF
.	TRBJ2-3	TRBV5-1	many	TGCGCCAGCAGCTTGTCAGGGCTCCTCACAGATACGCAGTATTTT	CASSLSGLLTDTQYF
.	TRBJ1-5	TRBV20-1	.	TGCAGTGCTCGGACGGGACACGGGGGTCAGCCCCAGCATTTT	CSARTGHGGQPQHF
.	TRBJ1-2	TRBV7-9	.	TGTGCCAGCAGCCGTTTGACAGCTCTAAACTATGGCTACACCTTC	CASSRLTALNYGYTF